This T cell receptor beta chain derives from a study of T cell repertoires in cytomegalovirus infection. Looking at the study overall: The public TCR beta signatures pointed to both CMV infection and matching HLA type. Study findings and constraints: The study found HLA-C-restricted CMV-specific TCR beta clonotypes dominating the ex vivo response. Identification of carriers of CMV plus the relevant HLA was achieved through cumulative public TCR beta family frequency.

At least ten counts were recorded for this clonotype. Its antigen is as yet unknown. TCRdb re-called the reads with MiXCR, one entry per CDR3 protein. Of around 100,000 distinct CDR3 sequences detected, 16% appear once; the ten largest clones hold more than 7%. CDR3 length: 18 amino acids. Germline V gene lookup returns CDR1 MGHRA and CDR2 YSYEKL. Trimming at V came to 3 bases and at J to 3 bases, leaving 14 bases not matched to a gene. The rearrangement uses TRBV4-1 and TRBJ1-1; 9 nucleotides agree with TRBD1. The sequence was obtained from a human donor in good health (CMV status not recorded). Some clones in this sample may be carry-over from other donors' samples. Sequencing was carried out using PBMCs. The CDR3 protein is CASSHPSDRGQWDTEAFF. CDR3 nucleotide sequence: TGCGCCAGCAGCCACCCCTCGGACAGGGGCCAGTGGGACACTGAAGCTTTCTTT.